The clone carrying this T cell receptor beta chain was observed at least ten times. The sample originates from a study of regulatory T cells in long-lasting Graves disease. Through Arm-PCR of CDR3 regions and iRepertoire HTBI primers, TCR beta libraries were built. Each CDR3 protein gets one entry after TCRdb re-called the multiplex PCR reads with MiXCR. This sample has 450,000 to 500,000 distinct CDR3 sequences, with around 16% found just once. Time point given: newly diagnosed GD, antithyroid drugs for less than 3 months. Preparation of the TCR library used RNA extracted from PBMCs. This CDR3 contains 14 residues. CDR1 and CDR2 (germline): DFQATT, SNEGSKA (reference sequence). V trimming: 6 bases; J trimming: 5 bases; junction bases outside the gene matches: 9. This sample was shared with a second study, whose subject was T cells in Graves' hyperthyroidism and ophthalmopathy.

This receptor was obtained from a man aged 35-49 years with Graves disease. The specimen comprised peripheral blood mononuclear cells (PBMCs), sampled at new diagnosis, from a patient treated with antithyroid drugs. The chain has TRBV20-1 and TRBJ2-5, with TRBD1 matching over 10 bases. CDR3: CSATGQGIGETQYF. Written as DNA, the CDR3 is TGCAGTGCAACGGGACAGGGGATAGGGGAGACCCAGTACTTC.